This passage covers 12 T cell receptor beta chains from one sample sequenced in a study of OX40 agonist ivuxolimab in advanced cancers. Assay: immunoSEQ multiplex PCR; the TCRdb copy retains only in-frame clones and omits some. The data contain some 74,000 clones, around 80% of them seen just once; the ten biggest clones take up around 5%. The starting material was CD4+ or CD8+ T cells sorted from blood, obtained in a trial of the OX40 agonist ivuxolimab. The receptors derive from an adult with an advanced solid tumor such as melanoma, head and neck, liver or kidney cancer.

The rearrangement joins TRBV6-4 to TRBJ2-1; 9 positions agree with TRBD2. CDR3 length: 15 amino acids. The V gene's germline CDR1 is MRHNA and CDR2 SNTAGT. The trim removed 5 bases at V and 2 bases at J, leaving 4 bases unmatched. The CDR3 bases are TGTGCCAGCAGTCTAGTAGCGGGAGCCTACAATGAGCAGTTCTTC. It is translated as CASSLVAGAYNEQFF.

This clone was observed a single time. V is TRBV5-1 and J is TRBJ2-2, with TRBD2 matching 8 bases. V was pared by 0 bases and J by 0 bases, with 1 base of the junction left unmatched. The CDR3 is 16 amino acids. The germline V gene encodes CDR1 SGHRS and CDR2 YFSETQ. CDR3 residues: CASSLEAGANTGELFF. The CDR3, as DNA: TGCGCCAGCAGCTTGGAAGCGGGAGCGAACACCGGGGAGCTGTTTTTT.

CDR3 DNA: TGTGCCAGCTCACCACGATCACAAGGGGATGAAAAACTGTTTTTT. Translated, it gives CASSPRSQGDEKLFF. The chain combines TRBV18 with TRBJ1-4; D is possibly TRBD1 (5 bases). Trimming left V 1 base short and J 6 bases short, with 12 bases between. CDR1 and CDR2 (germline): KGHSH, LQKENI. CDR3 length: 15 amino acids.

The rearrangement uses TRBV6-6 and TRBJ2-1; the D is unclear. The V end lost 2 bases, the J end lost 9 bases, and 14 bases lay between the germline ends. Germline V lookup: CDR1 MNHNY, CDR2 SVGAGI (reference sequence). This CDR3 has 14 residues. This CDR3 is CASSYPVGTVEQFF. DNA for the CDR3: TGTGCCAGCAGTTACCCGGTTGGCACAGTTGAGCAGTTCTTC.

This clone was observed at least ten times. This sequence joins TRBV28 and TRBJ1-1, with 7 positions matching TRBD1. The germline V gene has CDR1 MDHEN and CDR2 SYDVKM. V was clipped by 5 bases and J by 7 bases; unmatched bases: 7. The length of the CDR3 is 13 residues. CDR3 residues: CASSLTGRSEAFF. The CDR3 bases are TGTGCCAGCAGTCTGACAGGGCGTAGTGAAGCTTTCTTT.

This chain joins TRBV28 and TRBJ2-7; D remains ambiguous. Germline CDR1 and CDR2: MDHEN and SYDVKM. The CDR3 has 12 residues. V lost 9 bases, J lost 2 bases, and 11 bases lay in between. DNA of the CDR3: TGTGCCAGTCACGGTGGCACCTACGAGCAGTACTTC. It codes for CASHGGTYEQYF. Complete variable domain (other parts from reference TRBV28 and TRBJ2-7): DVKVTQSSRYLVKRTGEKVFLECVQDMDHENMFWYRQDPGLGLRLIYFSYDVKMKEKGDIPEGYSVSREKKERFSLILESASTNQTSMYLCASHGGTYEQYFGPGTRLTVT.

Only one count was recorded for this clone. The chain employs TRBV2 and TRBJ2-5; D is perhaps TRBD1 or TRBD2 (5 bases each). V lost 6 bases to trimming and J lost 0 bases, with 11 bases between them. The CDR3 runs 14 residues. Germline V gives CDR1 SNHLY, CDR2 FYNNEI. DNA of the CDR3: TGTGCCAGCAGGAGGGGCGAGTACCAAGAGACCCAGTACTTC. Protein sequence: CASRRGEYQETQYF.

The chain joins TRBV7-2 to TRBJ1-2; D unresolved. V dropped 2 bases and J dropped 0 bases, with 10 bases sitting between them. Germline V gene sequence: CDR1 SGHTA, CDR2 FQGNSA. This CDR3 is 15 amino acids long. The CDR3 DNA is TGTGCCAGCAGCTTAAAGATTGAGTCTAACTATGGCTACACCTTC. Translated: CASSLKIESNYGYTF. The whole variable domain, remainder taken from reference TRBV7-2 and TRBJ1-2, is GAGVSQSPSNKVTEKGKDVELRCDPISGHTALYWYRQSLGQGLEFLIYFQGNSAPDKSGLPSDRFSAERTGGSVSTLTIQRTQQEDSAVYLCASSLKIESNYGYTFGSGTRLTVV.

The rearrangement uses TRBV5-6 and TRBJ2-3; D may be TRBD1 or TRBD2 (5 bases each). Between the trimmed V and J ends, which lost 2 bases and 6 bases, there was a span of 10 bases. This CDR3 is built from 13 residues. Germline lookup yields CDR1 SGHDT and CDR2 YYEEEE. The CDR3 coding sequence is TGTGCCAGCAGCTTTCTATGGGGGGATACGCAGTATTTT. The encoded protein is CASSFLWGDTQYF.

This clone was detected a few times. J is TRBJ1-2 and V is TRBV28; maybe TRBD1 (6 bases). V was trimmed by 4 bases and J by 5 bases, leaving 11 bases between them. Germline V gives CDR1 MDHEN, CDR2 SYDVKM. This CDR3 has 13 amino acids. This chain's CDR3 is CASSSGTPYGYTF. Here the CDR3 DNA reads TGTGCCAGCAGTTCCGGGACACCTTATGGCTACACCTTC.

In its sample, this clone was seen a few times. This chain connects TRBV4-1 to TRBJ2-1, with TRBD2 matching over 12 bases. V was clipped by 4 bases and J by 8 bases; unmatched bases: 9. The CDR3 is 16 amino acids. Germline lookup yields CDR1 MGHRA and CDR2 YSYEKL. In DNA form, the CDR3 reads TGCGCCAGCAGCCCCCCTCTAGCGGGAGGGCCCCATGAGCAGTTCTTC. This sequence encodes CASSPPLAGGPHEQFF.

The chain carries TRBV5-4 and TRBJ1-4; D is possibly TRBD1 (5 bases). Germline V gene sequence: CDR1 SGHNT, CDR2 YYREEE (reference sequence). The CDR3 is 14 residues long. The ends were cut back, 2 bases at V and 7 bases at J, with 12 bases in the middle. The CDR3 region has the DNA TGTGCCAGCAGCTTAAAGACTGGGGGTGAAAAACTGTTTTTT. Translated: CASSLKTGGEKLFF.